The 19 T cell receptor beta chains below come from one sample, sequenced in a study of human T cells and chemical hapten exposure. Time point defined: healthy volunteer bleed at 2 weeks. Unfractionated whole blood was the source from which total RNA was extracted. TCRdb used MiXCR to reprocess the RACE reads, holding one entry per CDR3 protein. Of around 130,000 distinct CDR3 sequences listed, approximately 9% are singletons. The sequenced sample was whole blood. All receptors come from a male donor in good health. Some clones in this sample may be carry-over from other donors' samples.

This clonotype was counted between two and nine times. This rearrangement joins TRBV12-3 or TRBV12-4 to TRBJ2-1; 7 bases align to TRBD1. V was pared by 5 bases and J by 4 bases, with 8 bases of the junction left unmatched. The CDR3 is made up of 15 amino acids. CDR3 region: CASSGDRDQYNEQFF. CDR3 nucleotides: TGTGCCAGCAGTGGGGACAGAGACCAGTACAATGAGCAGTTCTTC.

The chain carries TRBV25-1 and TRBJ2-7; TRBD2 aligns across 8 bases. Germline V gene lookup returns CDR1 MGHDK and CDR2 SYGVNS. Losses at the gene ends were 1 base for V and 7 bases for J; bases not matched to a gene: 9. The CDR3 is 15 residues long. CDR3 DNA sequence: TGTGCCAGCAGTGAATCCGGGACTAGGGAAGGTGAGCAGTACTTC. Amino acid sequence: CASSESGTREGEQYF.

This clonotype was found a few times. CDR3 nucleotide sequence: TGTGCCAGCAGTCTGCTATTGGGAGGCGGGGAGCTGTTTTTT. This codes for CASSLLLGGGELFF. The chain is built from TRBV27 and TRBJ2-2, with D perhaps TRBD2 (6 bases). The CDR3 runs to 14 residues. V lost 5 bases, J lost 7 bases, and 14 bases lay in between. CDR1 and CDR2 from the germline V gene are MNHEY and SMNVEV (reference sequence).

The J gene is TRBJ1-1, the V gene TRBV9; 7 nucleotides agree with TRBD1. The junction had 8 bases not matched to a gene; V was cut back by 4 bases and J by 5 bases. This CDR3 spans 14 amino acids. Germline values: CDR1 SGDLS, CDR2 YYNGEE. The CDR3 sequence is CASSQTGRITEAFF. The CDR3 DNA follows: TGTGCCAGCAGCCAGACAGGGCGAATTACTGAAGCTTTCTTT.

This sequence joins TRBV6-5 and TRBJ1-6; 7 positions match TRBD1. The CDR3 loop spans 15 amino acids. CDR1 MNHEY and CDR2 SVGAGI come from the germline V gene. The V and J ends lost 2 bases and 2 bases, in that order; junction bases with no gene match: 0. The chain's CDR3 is CASSYGTAYNSPLHF. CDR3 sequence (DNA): TGTGCCAGCAGTTACGGGACAGCCTATAATTCACCCCTCCACTTT.

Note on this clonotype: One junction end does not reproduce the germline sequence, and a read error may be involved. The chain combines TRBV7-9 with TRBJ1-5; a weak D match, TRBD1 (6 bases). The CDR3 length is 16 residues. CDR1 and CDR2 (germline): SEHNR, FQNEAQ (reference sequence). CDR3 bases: TGTGTCAGCAGCACAGGGCCCGGGGATAGCAATCAGCCCCAGCATTTT. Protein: CVSSTGPGDSNQPQHF.

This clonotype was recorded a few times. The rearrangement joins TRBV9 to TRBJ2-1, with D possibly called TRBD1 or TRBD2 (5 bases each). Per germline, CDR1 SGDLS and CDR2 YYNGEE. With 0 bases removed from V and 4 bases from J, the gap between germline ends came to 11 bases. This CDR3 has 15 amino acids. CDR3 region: CASSVDGTDYNEQFF. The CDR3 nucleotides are TGTGCCAGCAGCGTAGACGGGACGGATTACAATGAGCAGTTCTTC.

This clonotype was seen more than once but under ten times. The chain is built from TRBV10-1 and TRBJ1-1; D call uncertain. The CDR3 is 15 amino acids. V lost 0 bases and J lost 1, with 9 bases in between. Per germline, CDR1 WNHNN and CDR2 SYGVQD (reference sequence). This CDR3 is CASSESPERNTEAFF. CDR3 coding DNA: TGCGCCAGCAGTGAGTCCCCGGAACGGAACACTGAAGCTTTCTTT.

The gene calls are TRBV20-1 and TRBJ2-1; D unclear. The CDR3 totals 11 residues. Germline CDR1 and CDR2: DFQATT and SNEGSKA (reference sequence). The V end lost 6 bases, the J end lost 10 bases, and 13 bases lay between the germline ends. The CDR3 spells CSASPFGEQFF. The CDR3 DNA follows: TGCAGTGCCTCTCCCTTCGGAGAGCAGTTCTTC.

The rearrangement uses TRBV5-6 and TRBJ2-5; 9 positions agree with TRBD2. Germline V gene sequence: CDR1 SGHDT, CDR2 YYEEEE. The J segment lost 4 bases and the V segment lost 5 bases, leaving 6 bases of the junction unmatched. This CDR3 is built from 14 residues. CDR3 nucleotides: TGTGCCAGCAGTTTCGGGACTAGCCTAGAGACCCAGTACTTC. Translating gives CASSFGTSLETQYF.

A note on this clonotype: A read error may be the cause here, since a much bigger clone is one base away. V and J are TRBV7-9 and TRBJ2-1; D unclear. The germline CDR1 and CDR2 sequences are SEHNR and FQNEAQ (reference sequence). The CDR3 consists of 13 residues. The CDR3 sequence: CASSLGRYNKQFF. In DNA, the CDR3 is TGTGCCAGCAGCTTAGGGCGTTACAATAAGCAGTTCTTC. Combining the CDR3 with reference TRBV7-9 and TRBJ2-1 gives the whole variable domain DTGVSQNPRHKITKRGQNVTFRCDPISEHNRLYWYRQTLGQGPEFLTYFQNEAQLEKSRLLSDRFSAERPKGSFSTLEIQRTEQGDSAMYLCASSLGRYNKQFFGPGTRLTVL.

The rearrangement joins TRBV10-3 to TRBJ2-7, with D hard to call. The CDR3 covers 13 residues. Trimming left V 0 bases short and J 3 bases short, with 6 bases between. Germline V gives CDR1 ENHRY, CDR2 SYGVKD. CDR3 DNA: TGTGCCATCAGTGAGTCGAGCAGCTACGAGCAGTACTTC. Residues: CAISESSSYEQYF.

CDR3 in DNA: TGTGCCAGCAGTTACGGGAGGGGCGCCGCAGGGCGCACTGAAGCTTTCTTT. Translating it yields CASSYGRGAAGRTEAFF. The V gene is TRBV6-2 or TRBV6-3, the J gene TRBJ1-1; TRBD1 might be the D (5 bases). Trimming left V 2 bases short and J 4 bases short, with 20 bases between. The germline CDR1 and CDR2 sequences are MNHEY and SVGEGT. The CDR3 spans 17 residues.

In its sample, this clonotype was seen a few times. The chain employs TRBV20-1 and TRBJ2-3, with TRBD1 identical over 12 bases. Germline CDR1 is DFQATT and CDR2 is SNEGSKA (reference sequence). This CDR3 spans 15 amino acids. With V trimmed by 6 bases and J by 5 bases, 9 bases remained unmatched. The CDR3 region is CSATRDRGREDTQYF. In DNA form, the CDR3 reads TGCAGTGCAACACGGGACAGGGGGCGGGAAGATACGCAGTATTTT.

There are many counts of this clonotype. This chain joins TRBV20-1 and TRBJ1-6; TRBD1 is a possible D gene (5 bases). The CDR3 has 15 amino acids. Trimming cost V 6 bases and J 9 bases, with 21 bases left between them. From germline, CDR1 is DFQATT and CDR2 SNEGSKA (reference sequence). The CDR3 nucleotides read TGCAGTGCCGCGAGCAGTTACAGGCGGGCTTCACCCCTCCACTTT. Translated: CSAASSYRRASPLHF.

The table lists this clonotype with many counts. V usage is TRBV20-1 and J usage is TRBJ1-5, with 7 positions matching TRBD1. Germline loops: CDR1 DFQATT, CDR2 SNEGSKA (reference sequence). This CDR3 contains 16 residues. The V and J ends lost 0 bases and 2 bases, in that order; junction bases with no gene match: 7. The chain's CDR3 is CSARDIGGQGNQPQHF. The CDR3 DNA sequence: TGCAGTGCTAGAGATATCGGAGGACAGGGCAATCAGCCCCAGCATTTT.

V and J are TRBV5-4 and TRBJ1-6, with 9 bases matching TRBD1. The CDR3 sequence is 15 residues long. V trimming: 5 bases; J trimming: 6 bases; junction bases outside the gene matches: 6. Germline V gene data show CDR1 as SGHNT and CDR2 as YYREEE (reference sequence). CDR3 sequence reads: CASSLPGQGNSPLHF. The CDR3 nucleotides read TGTGCCAGCAGTTTGCCGGGACAGGGTAATTCACCCCTCCACTTT.

The CDR3 is CASTLAGGLQETQYF. CDR3 bases: TGTGCCAGCACCCTAGCGGGGGGTCTCCAAGAGACCCAGTACTTC. The gene calls are TRBV27 and TRBJ2-5; 11 bases agree with TRBD2. V lost 7 bases, J lost 1 base, and 5 bases stayed unmatched. Germline-derived CDR1 and CDR2 are MNHEY and SMNVEV (reference sequence). CDR3 length equals 15 residues.

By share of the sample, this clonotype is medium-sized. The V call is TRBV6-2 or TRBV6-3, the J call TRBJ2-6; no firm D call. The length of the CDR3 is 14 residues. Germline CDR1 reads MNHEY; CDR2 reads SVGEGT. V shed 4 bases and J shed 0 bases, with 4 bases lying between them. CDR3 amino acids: CASSWDSGANVLTF. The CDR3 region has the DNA TGTGCCAGCAGTTGGGACTCTGGGGCCAACGTCCTGACTTTC.